The entry below gives a single T cell receptor (beta chain) sequence along with its context. This entry belongs to a study of technical replicates of blood from a few donors. The data were produced by immunoSEQ multiplex PCR, yet TCRdb's version contains in-frame clones alone and is incomplete. In the table there are 90,000 to 100,000 clones, about 95% of which are singletons. Material for sequencing was T cells isolated from PBMCs. This sequence was found in a human donor in good health.

CDR3 sequence: CASSPEQGGGSPLHF. The CDR3 DNA follows: TGCGCCAGCAGCCCCGAACAGGGTGGTGGTTCACCCCTCCACTTT. The chain recombines TRBV5-1 with TRBJ1-6, with D tentatively TRBD1 (6 bases). This CDR3 comprises 15 residues. The V gene's germline CDR1 is SGHRS and CDR2 YFSETQ. The V gene lost 4 bases and the J gene lost 9 bases, with 17 bases spanning the gap.